The text below deals with one TCR beta chain. Its target is not known. These data belong to a study of cytomegalovirus exposure and HLA in healthy donors. Findings of the study overall: The dataset shows that most TCR sequences were rare, while some public TCRs occurred in many donors. The investigators catalogued 160 or so TCR beta chains as cytomegalovirus-associated.

Trimming cost V 6 bases and J 5 bases; bases outside gene matches: 4. Germline loops: CDR1 SQVTM, CDR2 ANQGSEA. The CDR3 runs to 13 residues. The table came from immunoSEQ multiplex PCR; TCRdb's copy has only in-frame clones and leaves some out. The data hold hundreds of thousands of clones, with roughly 90% observed a single time. The chain joins TRBV29-1 to TRBJ2-5, with 12 bases that match TRBD1. The TCR was taken from a woman between 18 and 29 years old in good health and CMV-seronegative. The sequenced sample was PBMCs. The DNA of the CDR3 is TGCAGCGTCGGGACAGGGGGCCGGGAGACCCAGTACTTC. Its translation: CSVGTGGRETQYF.